These 26 T cell receptor beta chains were all obtained from the same sample, sequenced in a study of OX40 agonist ivuxolimab in advanced cancers. To prepare the library, the immunoSEQ multiplex PCR assay was applied. TCRdb's version of the immuneACCESS table is confined to in-frame rearrangements and falls short of the full clone set. An unresolved V gene accounts for under half of the shortfall where checked; the remainder is of unknown origin. The sample profile shows tens of thousands of clones; approximately 86% of them were found once. The ten biggest clones cover around 20% of the sample. The source material was CD4+ or CD8+ T cells sorted from blood, sampled in a trial of the OX40 agonist ivuxolimab. These TCRs come from an adult with an advanced solid tumor such as melanoma, head and neck, liver or kidney cancer.

This clone has a single count. The rearrangement links TRBV19 to TRBJ2-1; TRBD1 agrees at 11 bases. The CDR3 is 17 amino acids. CDR1 is LNHDA and CDR2 is SQIVND in the germline V gene (reference sequence). Trimming cost V 5 bases and J 4 bases; bases outside gene matches: 10. CDR3 in amino acids: CASSGARDRGFYNEQFF. CDR3 nucleotides: TGTGCCAGTAGTGGGGCCCGGGACAGGGGGTTTTACAATGAGCAGTTCTTC.

The chain has TRBV13 and TRBJ2-3, with a tentative D call TRBD2 (6 bases). CDR3 length: 13 residues. CDR1 and CDR2 from the germline V gene are PRHDT and FYEKMQ (reference sequence). V lost 5 bases, J lost 10 bases, and 16 bases lay in between. The CDR3 DNA is TGTGCCAGCAGCCCAAAACTCGGGACTCCGCAGTATTTT. It yields the protein CASSPKLGTPQYF.

This sequence joins TRBV4-3 and TRBJ2-7; 8 nucleotides agree with TRBD2. Trimming cost V 0 bases and J 3 bases; bases outside gene matches: 4. Germline lookup yields CDR1 LGHNA and CDR2 YSLEER. This CDR3 has 15 amino acids. As DNA, the CDR3 is TGCGCCAGCAGCCAAGAAAGCGGGGGTTACTACGAGCAGTACTTC. Amino acid sequence: CASSQESGGYYEQYF.

This rearrangement joins TRBV6-1 to TRBJ2-1; 10 nucleotides line up with TRBD1. This CDR3 comprises 17 residues. V lost 0 bases to trimming and J lost 5 bases; unmatched junction nucleotides: 7. Germline V gene lookup returns CDR1 MNHNS and CDR2 SASEGT. The CDR3 region has the DNA TGTGCCAGCAGTGAAGCGTTCGGGACAGGGGTCCACAATGAGCAGTTCTTC. Residues: CASSEAFGTGVHNEQFF.

The CDR3 loop is CASKYGGGAYNEQFF. The CDR3, as DNA: TGCGCCAGCAAGTACGGCGGGGGGGCCTACAATGAGCAGTTCTTC. The rearrangement uses TRBV4-1 and TRBJ2-1; 9 bases match TRBD2. The CDR3 length is 15 residues. Germline CDR1 reads MGHRA; CDR2 reads YSYEKL. V was clipped by 7 bases and J by 2 bases; unmatched bases: 6.

The chain links TRBV25-1 to TRBJ2-5; D is possibly TRBD1 (6 bases). This CDR3 has 17 residues. Germline loops: CDR1 MGHDK, CDR2 SYGVNS. Trimming removed 1 base from V and 2 bases from J, with 17 bases in between. The CDR3 protein is CASSEFPNRVGQETQYF. CDR3 nucleotides: TGTGCCAGCAGTGAATTCCCCAACAGGGTAGGGCAAGAGACCCAGTACTTC.

This clone was observed a few times. This chain uses TRBV9 with TRBJ1-2; the D gene is possibly TRBD1 (5 bases). The CDR3 sequence is 12 residues long. Germline V gene sequence: CDR1 SGDLS, CDR2 YYNGEE. Trimming took off 2 bases at V and 7 bases at J, with 9 bases between the two ends. CDR3 protein: CASSVGGPGYTF. CDR3 bases: TGTGCCAGCAGCGTCGGGGGACCTGGCTACACCTTC.

The rearrangement joins TRBV28 to TRBJ1-1; D is undetermined. Trimming took off 7 bases at V and 4 bases at J, with 16 bases between the two ends. CDR3 length: 14 amino acids. Looked up from germline, CDR1 is MDHEN and CDR2 is SYDVKM. CDR3 nucleotide sequence: TGTGCCAGCATGGGTTCGTTCAGCCTCACTGAAGCTTTCTTT. Translating it yields CASMGSFSLTEAFF.

To note about this clone: The sample carries other DNA sequences with the same CDR3. The chain combines TRBV6-1 with TRBJ2-7; TRBD1 might be the D (5 bases). The germline V gene encodes CDR1 MNHNS and CDR2 SASEGT. The germline V and J ends were trimmed by 1 base and 5 bases, with 6 bases remaining between them. This CDR3 is 12 amino acids long. The CDR3 DNA is TGTGCCAGCAGTGAAGGGGGCCACGAGCAGTACGTC. This encodes CASSEGGHEQYV.

This chain connects TRBV6-5 to TRBJ1-5, with 7 bases identical to TRBD1. The CDR3 covers 13 residues. The germline CDR1 and CDR2 sequences are MNHEY and SVGAGI. V gave up 2 bases and J gave up 5 bases; unmatched junction bases: 0. The DNA for the CDR3 is TGTGCCAGCAGTTACCAGGGGGATCAGCCCCAGCATTTT. Translating gives CASSYQGDQPQHF.

Worth noting for this clone: The conserved phenylalanine or tryptophan normally closing the CDR3 is absent here, so this likely arose from a read error. The DNA is omitted, as the CDR3 cannot be located on it reliably, and the CDR3 follows TCRdb's listing. CDR3 sequence reads: CASRSLSV. The V and J genes are TRBV12-2 and TRBJ1-1. TRBV12-2 is described as a pseudogene. The CDR3 is made up of 8 amino acids, end residues included.

This clone appeared a single time. The chain has TRBV6-5 and TRBJ2-7, with D hard to call. CDR3 length: 14 residues. From germline, CDR1 is MNHEY and CDR2 SVGAGI. Trimming took 0 bases from V and 2 from J, leaving 8 bases between them. CDR3 amino acids: CASSYSPQPYEQYV. The CDR3 DNA reads as TGTGCCAGCAGTTACTCTCCACAGCCCTACGAGCAGTACGTC.

The chain carries TRBV6-1 and TRBJ2-1; 7 bases agree with TRBD2. Germline V gene data show CDR1 as MNHNS and CDR2 as SASEGT. The CDR3 contains 15 residues. V shed 3 bases, J shed 8 bases, and the junction held 10 bases outside the gene matches. In DNA form, the CDR3 reads TGTGCCAGCAGTGAGGGAGGGCTTATATCCGATGAGCAGTTCTTC. Protein sequence: CASSEGGLISDEQFF.

With respect to this clone: One end of the junction does not line up with germline, which may come from a read error. This chain joins TRBV7-3 and TRBJ2-2, with 8 nucleotides matching TRBD1. CDR1 SGHTA and CDR2 FQGTGA come from the germline V gene. CDR3 size: 15 residues. DNA of the CDR3: TGTGCCAGCAGCTTAGGGACAGGCCTCACCGGGGAGCCGTTTTTT. Encoded protein: CASSLGTGLTGEPFF.

This CDR3 reads CASSPIRDAIGWDGYTF. The CDR3, as DNA: TGTGCCAGCTCACCAATAAGGGACGCCATCGGGTGGGATGGCTACACCTTC. The chain recombines TRBV18 with TRBJ1-2, with D possibly being TRBD1 (5 bases). The CDR3 is 17 residues long. V was trimmed by 2 bases and J by 6 bases, leaving 22 bases between them. In germline, CDR1 is KGHSH, CDR2 LQKENI.

V is TRBV6-6 and J is TRBJ1-2, with a weak D call TRBD1 (5 bases). With 10 bases removed from V and 10 bases from J, the gap between germline ends came to 13 bases. This CDR3 has 10 residues. Germline V lookup: CDR1 MNHNY, CDR2 SVGAGI (reference sequence). The CDR3 nucleotides are TGTGCCACCAGACAGCGGGACTACACCTTC. This codes for CATRQRDYTF.

The genes are TRBV5-1 and TRBJ1-1; D perhaps matches TRBD1 (6 bases). CDR1 SGHRS and CDR2 YFSETQ come from the germline V gene. V was pared by 6 bases and J by 4 bases, with 22 bases between. The CDR3 runs 16 residues. This CDR3 is CASTQGRQVVGTEAFF. CDR3 in DNA: TGCGCCAGCACCCAAGGACGACAGGTTGTAGGCACTGAAGCTTTCTTT.

This rearrangement joins TRBV15 to TRBJ1-2; D not resolved. The CDR3 runs 17 residues. Germline V gives CDR1 LNHNV, CDR2 YYDKDF (reference sequence). V lost 5 bases and J 4 bases, leaving 23 bases between the germline ends. The CDR3 region is CATSQQSRCGKIYGYTF. The CDR3 DNA reads TGTGCCACCAGCCAACAGTCAAGGTGTGGAAAGATCTATGGCTACACCTTC.

The V call is TRBV5-4, the J call TRBJ2-1; 14 bases line up with TRBD2. V dropped 9 bases and J dropped 8; count of bases not matched to a gene: 7. Germline CDR1 SGHNT, CDR2 YYREEE (reference sequence). This CDR3 spans 14 amino acids. The CDR3 DNA is TGTGCCACCCTGACTAGCGGGGGGGCGGATGAGCAGTTCTTC. Translated, it gives CATLTSGGADEQFF.

This clone occurred a few times. The chain uses TRBV7-9 and TRBJ1-4, with TRBD1 identical over 10 bases. This CDR3 spans 16 amino acids. V shed 8 bases, J shed 8 bases, and the junction held 14 bases outside the gene matches. Germline loops: CDR1 SEHNR, CDR2 FQNEAQ (reference sequence). DNA for the CDR3: TGTGCCAGCGGATACCCCCCCGGGACAGGGGACGAAAAACTGTTTTTT. The encoded protein is CASGYPPGTGDEKLFF.

J is TRBJ2-5 and V is TRBV5-5; D call uncertain. Germline V gene sequence: CDR1 SGHKS, CDR2 YYEKEE (reference sequence). Deletions cut 5 bases from V and 2 bases from J, with 19 bases between. The CDR3 is 16 residues long. The CDR3 loop is CASRPGQRPLQETQYF. CDR3 coding DNA: TGTGCCAGCAGACCCGGCCAGCGTCCCCTACAAGAGACCCAGTACTTC.

The CDR3 spells CASSVVADGETQYF. The CDR3 DNA is TGTGCCAGCAGCGTAGTAGCCGATGGAGAGACCCAGTACTTC. The chain links TRBV9 to TRBJ2-5; no firm D call. Germline V gives CDR1 SGDLS, CDR2 YYNGEE. V was clipped by 0 bases and J by 4 bases, with 10 bases between them. There are 14 residues in the CDR3. The whole variable domain, remainder taken from reference TRBV9 and TRBJ2-5, is DSGVTQTPKHLITATGQRVTLRCSPRSGDLSVYWYQQSLDQGLQFLIQYYNGEERAKGNILERFSAQQFPDLHSELNLSSLELGDSALYFCASSVVADGETQYFGPGTRLLVL.

The V gene is TRBV7-2, the J gene TRBJ2-3; maybe TRBD2 (7 bases). Deletions cut 4 bases from V and 5 bases from J, with 22 bases between. Germline CDR1 SGHTA, CDR2 FQGNSA. The CDR3 length is 17 residues. The CDR3 region is CASSWWTSGGRGDTQYF. The CDR3 DNA reads as TGTGCCAGCAGCTGGTGGACGTCGGGGGGCCGAGGAGATACGCAGTATTTT. The whole variable domain, remainder taken from reference TRBV7-2 and TRBJ2-3, is GAGVSQSPSNKVTEKGKDVELRCDPISGHTALYWYRQSLGQGLEFLIYFQGNSAPDKSGLPSDRFSAERTGGSVSTLTIQRTQQEDSAVYLCASSWWTSGGRGDTQYFGPGTRLTVL.

The genes are TRBV6-4 and TRBJ2-5; 7 nucleotides line up with TRBD1. The J segment lost 6 bases and the V segment lost 6 bases, leaving 7 bases of the junction unmatched. From germline, CDR1 is MRHNA and CDR2 SNTAGT. The CDR3 spans 13 residues. CDR3 DNA: TGTGCCAGCAGGCCTCGACAGGGAAAGACCCAGTACTTC. Its protein is CASRPRQGKTQYF.

This chain links TRBV28 with TRBJ1-1, with D possibly TRBD1 on 5 matching bases. Trimming shortened V by 6 bases and J by 1 base, and 18 bases separated the two germline ends. This CDR3 has 16 residues. Germline values: CDR1 MDHEN, CDR2 SYDVKM. CDR3 loop: CASSLAGTLQNTEAFF. The CDR3 bases are TGTGCCAGCAGCCTCGCCGGGACCCTACAGAACACTGAAGCTTTCTTT.

The chain combines TRBV27 with TRBJ2-3; D tentatively fits TRBD1 or TRBD2 (5 bases each). V was trimmed by 3 bases and J by 0 bases, leaving 10 bases between them. CDR1 MNHEY and CDR2 SMNVEV come from the germline V gene (reference sequence). CDR3 size: 15 residues. CDR3 DNA sequence: TGTGCCAGCAGTTTTGGGGGTCCTAGCACAGATACGCAGTATTTT. This gives the protein CASSFGGPSTDTQYF.